The 11 T cell receptor beta chains below all came from one sample that was sequenced in a study of cytomegalovirus exposure and HLA in healthy donors. Primers for the PCR totalled 60 Vbeta and 13 Jbeta. The assay was immunoSEQ multiplex PCR, and TCRdb's table has in-frame clones only and misses some. The profile shows some 200,000 clones, almost 70% of them singletons. Sequenced sample: PBMCs. These receptor sequences come from a man aged 40-50 years in good health and CMV-seropositive.

The chain recombines TRBV4-1 with TRBJ2-5, with TRBD1 matching over 8 bases. V lost 2 bases and J lost 4; bases outside the gene matches: 15. Germline assignment: CDR1 MGHRA and CDR2 YSYEKL. This CDR3 is built from 18 residues. CDR3 sequence: CASSQSTGATSSVETQYF. The CDR3 region has the DNA TGCGCCAGCAGCCAATCGACAGGGGCGACCTCGTCGGTAGAGACCCAGTACTTC.

With regard to this clone: One end of the junction does not line up with germline, which may come from a read error. V is TRBV19 and J is TRBJ2-1; 11 nucleotides match TRBD2. Germline lookup yields CDR1 LNHDA and CDR2 SQIVND (reference sequence). There are 14 residues in the CDR3. The CDR3 nucleotides read TGTGCCAGTAGAATAGCGGGGGGGCGTAATGAGCAGTTCTTC. Encoded protein: CASRIAGGRNEQFF.

This clone was detected once. This sequence joins TRBV19 and TRBJ1-3; TRBD1 might be the D (5 bases). Trimming stripped 8 bases from V and 0 bases from J, with 8 bases between. CDR1 LNHDA and CDR2 SQIVND come from the germline V gene (reference sequence). This CDR3 has 13 residues. The CDR3 sequence: CASGGLSGNTIYF. CDR3 DNA: TGTGCCAGTGGGGGACTCTCTGGAAACACCATATATTTT.

CDR3 in amino acids: CASSPGTRQTEAFF. The CDR3 nucleotides read TGTGCCAGCAGTCCCGGGACTCGTCAAACTGAAGCTTTCTTT. This rearrangement joins TRBV11-2 to TRBJ1-1; D is possibly TRBD1 (5 bases). This CDR3 has 14 amino acids. Looked up from germline, CDR1 is SGHAT and CDR2 is FQNNGV. V was shortened by 6 bases and J by 5 bases, with 16 bases between the two germline ends.

The genes are TRBV9 and TRBJ2-2; perhaps TRBD2 as D (5 bases). The germline V gene has CDR1 SGDLS and CDR2 YYNGEE. CDR3 length: 16 amino acids. The V and J ends lost 4 bases and 4 bases respectively, with 17 bases between them. The CDR3 reads CASSPRFGVGTGELFF. The CDR3, as DNA: TGTGCCAGCAGCCCGCGGTTCGGGGTCGGCACCGGGGAGCTGTTTTTT.

The chain recombines TRBV5-1 with TRBJ2-1; 7 bases are a match to TRBD2. Germline values: CDR1 SGHRS, CDR2 YFSETQ. The trim removed 6 bases at V and 0 bases at J, leaving 6 bases unmatched. The CDR3 is made up of 15 amino acids. CDR3 coding DNA: TGCGCCAGCAACATGGGGGGGGGCTCCTACAATGAGCAGTTCTTC. Translated: CASNMGGGSYNEQFF.

J is TRBJ2-7 and V is TRBV6-6; D unclear. V shed 4 bases and J shed 0 bases, with 7 bases lying between them. Looked up from germline, CDR1 is MNHNY and CDR2 is SVGAGI (reference sequence). The CDR3 contains 13 residues. The CDR3 protein is CASSWYSSYEQYF. The CDR3, as DNA: TGTGCCAGCAGTTGGTACAGCTCCTACGAGCAGTACTTC.

The rearrangement joins TRBV28 to TRBJ1-6, with D tentatively TRBD1 (5 bases). Looked up from germline, CDR1 is MDHEN and CDR2 is SYDVKM. This CDR3 is 17 amino acids long. The ends were cut back, 2 bases at V and 1 base at J, with 12 bases in the middle. The chain's CDR3 is CASSLTGKASYNSPLHF. CDR3 in DNA: TGTGCCAGCAGTTTAACAGGAAAAGCGTCCTATAATTCACCCCTCCACTTT.

Written as DNA, the CDR3 is TGCGCCAGCAGCCAGGGACAGAGAAGTAATTCACCCCTCCACTTT. It yields the protein CASSQGQRSNSPLHF. The chain has TRBV4-1 and TRBJ1-6; 7 bases match TRBD1. This CDR3 comprises 15 residues. The trim removed 3 bases at V and 6 bases at J, leaving 5 bases unmatched. Germline V gene data show CDR1 as MGHRA and CDR2 as YSYEKL.

V gene TRBV29-1 combines with J gene TRBJ1-1, with TRBD1 matching over 8 bases. The CDR3 totals 15 residues. V was pared by 5 bases and J by 0 bases, with 8 bases of the junction left unmatched. CDR1 is SQVTM, CDR2 ANQGSEA, per germline. DNA of the CDR3: TGCAGCGTTACCGACAGGGGAAACTTGAACACTGAAGCTTTCTTT. Its translation is CSVTDRGNLNTEAFF.

The V gene is TRBV6-4, the J gene TRBJ1-2; 8 bases map to TRBD1. The trim removed 3 bases at V and 8 bases at J, leaving 11 bases unmatched. Germline-derived CDR1 and CDR2 are MRHNA and SNTAGT. The CDR3 is 15 residues long. CDR3 coding DNA: TGTGCCAGCAGTGATGGGACAGGACTAACGGGGGGCTACACCTTC. It is translated as CASSDGTGLTGGYTF.